This T cell receptor (beta chain) was observed in a study of blood T cell repertoires in COVID-19. The CDR3 is 14 amino acids. Germline V gene sequence: CDR1 MGHRA, CDR2 YSYEKL. V lost 4 bases and J lost 7; bases outside the gene matches: 9. TCRdb's copy holds only in-frame clones and misses some; the assay was immunoSEQ multiplex PCR. The data show 400,000 to 550,000 clones, around 89% seen once. The sample comprised peripheral blood. V usage is TRBV4-1 and J usage is TRBJ2-5, with 7 bases that match TRBD1. This sequence originates from a woman in her 30s with acute or convalescent COVID-19. CDR3 region: CASSLIQGTGTQYF. The CDR3 nucleotides are TGCGCCAGCAGCCTAATACAGGGGACCGGGACCCAGTACTTC.